This T cell receptor beta chain was identified in a study of T cell changes during pregnancy in multiple sclerosis. V trimming: 3 bases; J trimming: 3 bases; junction bases outside the gene matches: 7. The CDR3 is 15 amino acids. CDR1 MDHEN and CDR2 SYDVKM come from the germline V gene. Repertoires were generated with immunoSEQ multiplex PCR, while TCRdb's copy carries only in-frame clones and drops some. Among about 40,000 clones, around 93% were seen once, and the ten largest hold approximately 0.73%. This chain joins TRBV28 and TRBJ2-7, with 8 bases fitting TRBD2. The receptor was derived from a female donor with multiple sclerosis, enrolled in a pregnancy study. Specimen: CD4+ T cells from peripheral blood mononuclear cells, collected before pregnancy. Written as DNA, the CDR3 is TGTGCCAGCAGTTTTGGCCGCGGGGGGTACTACGAGCAGTACTTC. Its protein is CASSFGRGGYYEQYF.